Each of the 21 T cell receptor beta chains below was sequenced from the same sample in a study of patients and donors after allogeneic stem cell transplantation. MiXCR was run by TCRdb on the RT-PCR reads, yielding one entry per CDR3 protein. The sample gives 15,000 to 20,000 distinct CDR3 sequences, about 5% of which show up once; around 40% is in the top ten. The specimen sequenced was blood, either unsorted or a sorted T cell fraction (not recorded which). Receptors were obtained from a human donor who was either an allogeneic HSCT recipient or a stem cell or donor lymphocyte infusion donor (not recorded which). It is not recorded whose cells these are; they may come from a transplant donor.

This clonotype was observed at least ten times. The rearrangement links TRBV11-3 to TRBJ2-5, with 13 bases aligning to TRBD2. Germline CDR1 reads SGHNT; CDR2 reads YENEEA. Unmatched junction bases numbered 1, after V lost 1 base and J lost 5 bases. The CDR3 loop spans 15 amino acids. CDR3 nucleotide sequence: TGTGCCAGCAGCTTAGGACTAGCGGGGGGTGAGACCCAGTACTTC. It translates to CASSLGLAGGETQYF.

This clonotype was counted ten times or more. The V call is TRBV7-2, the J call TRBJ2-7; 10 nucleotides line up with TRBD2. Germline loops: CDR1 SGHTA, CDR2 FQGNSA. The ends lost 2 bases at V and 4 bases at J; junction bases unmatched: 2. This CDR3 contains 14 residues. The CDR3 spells CASSLQGLAYEQYF. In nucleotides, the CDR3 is TGTGCCAGCAGCTTACAGGGACTAGCGTACGAGCAGTACTTC.

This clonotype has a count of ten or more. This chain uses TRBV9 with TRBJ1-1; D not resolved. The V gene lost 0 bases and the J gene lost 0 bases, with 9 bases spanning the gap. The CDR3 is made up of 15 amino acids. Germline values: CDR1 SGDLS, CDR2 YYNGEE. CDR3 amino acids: CASSVGYGVNTEAFF. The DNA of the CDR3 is TGTGCCAGCAGCGTAGGATACGGGGTGAACACTGAAGCTTTCTTT.

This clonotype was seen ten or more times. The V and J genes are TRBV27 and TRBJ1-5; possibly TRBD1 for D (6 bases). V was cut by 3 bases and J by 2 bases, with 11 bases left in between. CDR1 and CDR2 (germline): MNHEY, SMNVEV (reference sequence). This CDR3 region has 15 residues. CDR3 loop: CASSLSGGGNQPQHF. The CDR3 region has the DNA TGTGCCAGCAGTTTGTCCGGGGGCGGCAATCAGCCCCAGCATTTT.

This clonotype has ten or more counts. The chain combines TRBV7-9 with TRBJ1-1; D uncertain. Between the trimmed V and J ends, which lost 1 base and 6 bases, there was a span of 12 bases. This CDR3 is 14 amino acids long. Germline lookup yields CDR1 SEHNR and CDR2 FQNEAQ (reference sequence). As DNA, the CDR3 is TGTGCCAGCAGCTTAGGGGCTCTGAGCGCTGAAGCTTTCTTT. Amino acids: CASSLGALSAEAFF.

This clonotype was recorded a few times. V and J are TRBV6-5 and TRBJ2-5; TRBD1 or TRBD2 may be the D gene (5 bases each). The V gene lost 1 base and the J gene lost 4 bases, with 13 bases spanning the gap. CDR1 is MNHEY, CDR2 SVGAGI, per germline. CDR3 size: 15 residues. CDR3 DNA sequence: TGTGCCAGCAGTTACTTAAAAGGGGCGGGAGAGACCCAGTACTTC. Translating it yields CASSYLKGAGETQYF.

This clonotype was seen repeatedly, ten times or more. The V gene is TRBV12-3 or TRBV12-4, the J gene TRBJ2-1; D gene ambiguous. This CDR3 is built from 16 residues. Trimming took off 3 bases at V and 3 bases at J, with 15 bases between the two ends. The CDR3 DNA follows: TGTGCCAGCAGTTTCGTGGGAACTCGAGACTACAATGAGCAGTTCTTC. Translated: CASSFVGTRDYNEQFF.

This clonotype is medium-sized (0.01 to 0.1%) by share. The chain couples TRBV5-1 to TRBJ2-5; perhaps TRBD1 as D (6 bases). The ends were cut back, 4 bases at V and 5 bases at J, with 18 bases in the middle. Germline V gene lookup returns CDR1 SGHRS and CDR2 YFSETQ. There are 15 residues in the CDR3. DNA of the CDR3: TGCGCCAGCAGCAAAATGGCCGCTCAGGGGGAGACCCAGTACTTC. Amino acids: CASSKMAAQGETQYF.

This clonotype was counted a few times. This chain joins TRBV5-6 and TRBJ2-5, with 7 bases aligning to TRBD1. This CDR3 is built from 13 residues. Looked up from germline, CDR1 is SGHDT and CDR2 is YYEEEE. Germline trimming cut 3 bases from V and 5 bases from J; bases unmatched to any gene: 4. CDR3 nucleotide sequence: TGTGCCAGCAGCTCCGACAGGGTGGAGACCCAGTACTTC. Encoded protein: CASSSDRVETQYF. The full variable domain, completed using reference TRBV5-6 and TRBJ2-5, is DAGVTQSPTHLIKTRGQQVTLRCSPKSGHDTVSWYQQALGQGPQFIFQYYEEEERQRGNFPDRFSGHQFPNYSSELNVNALLLGDSALYLCASSSDRVETQYFGPGTRLLVL.

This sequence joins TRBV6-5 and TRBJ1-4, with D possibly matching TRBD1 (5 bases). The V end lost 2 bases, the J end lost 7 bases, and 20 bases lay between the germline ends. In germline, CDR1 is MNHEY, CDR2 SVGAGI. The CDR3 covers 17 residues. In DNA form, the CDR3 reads TGTGCCAGCAGTTACACCAGCCGACACCAAAGGGGTGAAAAACTGTTTTTT. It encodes CASSYTSRHQRGEKLFF.

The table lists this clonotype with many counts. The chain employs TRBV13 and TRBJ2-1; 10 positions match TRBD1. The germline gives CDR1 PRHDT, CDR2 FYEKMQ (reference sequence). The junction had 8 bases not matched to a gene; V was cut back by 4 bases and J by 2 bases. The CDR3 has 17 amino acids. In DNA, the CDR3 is TGTGCCAGCAGCTCTTATTCCGGGACAGGGGCCTACAATGAGCAGTTCTTC. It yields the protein CASSSYSGTGAYNEQFF.

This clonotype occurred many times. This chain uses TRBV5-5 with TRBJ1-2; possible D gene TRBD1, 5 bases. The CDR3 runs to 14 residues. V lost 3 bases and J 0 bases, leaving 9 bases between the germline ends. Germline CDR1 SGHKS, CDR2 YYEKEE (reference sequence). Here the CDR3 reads CASSYRGPNYGYTF. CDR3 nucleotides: TGTGCCAGCAGCTATCGGGGACCTAACTATGGCTACACCTTC.

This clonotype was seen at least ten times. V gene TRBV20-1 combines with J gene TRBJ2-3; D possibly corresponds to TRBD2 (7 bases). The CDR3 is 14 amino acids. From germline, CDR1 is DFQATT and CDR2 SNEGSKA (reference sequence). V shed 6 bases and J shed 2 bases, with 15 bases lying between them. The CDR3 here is CSARRGPNTDTQYF. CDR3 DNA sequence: TGCAGTGCGAGGCGGGGGCCGAACACAGATACGCAGTATTTT.

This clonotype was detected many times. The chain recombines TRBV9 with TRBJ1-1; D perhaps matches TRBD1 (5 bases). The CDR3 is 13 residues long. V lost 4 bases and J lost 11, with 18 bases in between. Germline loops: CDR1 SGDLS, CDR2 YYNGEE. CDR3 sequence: CASSLYPGTGAFF. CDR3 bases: TGTGCCAGCAGCCTATATCCCGGGACTGGGGCTTTCTTT. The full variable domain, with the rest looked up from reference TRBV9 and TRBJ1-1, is DSGVTQTPKHLITATGQRVTLRCSPRSGDLSVYWYQQSLDQGLQFLIQYYNGEERAKGNILERFSAQQFPDLHSELNLSSLELGDSALYFCASSLYPGTGAFFGQGTRLTVV.

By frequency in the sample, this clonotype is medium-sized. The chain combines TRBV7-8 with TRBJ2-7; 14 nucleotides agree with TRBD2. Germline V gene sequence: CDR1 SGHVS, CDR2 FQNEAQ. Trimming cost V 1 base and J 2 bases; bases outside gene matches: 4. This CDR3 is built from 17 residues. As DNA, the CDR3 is TGTGCCAGCAGCTTAGACGCGGGACTAGCGGGGGCCTACGAGCAGTACTTC. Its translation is CASSLDAGLAGAYEQYF.

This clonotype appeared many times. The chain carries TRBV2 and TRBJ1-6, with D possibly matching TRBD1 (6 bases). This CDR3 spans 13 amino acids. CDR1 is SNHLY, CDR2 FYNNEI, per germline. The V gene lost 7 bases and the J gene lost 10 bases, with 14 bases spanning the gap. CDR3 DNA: TGTGCCAGCACCTCGGACAGTGGATCACCCCTCCACTTT. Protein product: CASTSDSGSPLHF.

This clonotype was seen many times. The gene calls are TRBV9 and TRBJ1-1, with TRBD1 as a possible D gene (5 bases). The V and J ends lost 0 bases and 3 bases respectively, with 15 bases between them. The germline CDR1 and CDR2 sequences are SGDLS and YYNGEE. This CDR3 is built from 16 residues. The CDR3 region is CASSVAGGGGDTEAFF. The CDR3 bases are TGTGCCAGCAGCGTAGCTGGGGGGGGAGGGGACACTGAAGCTTTCTTT.

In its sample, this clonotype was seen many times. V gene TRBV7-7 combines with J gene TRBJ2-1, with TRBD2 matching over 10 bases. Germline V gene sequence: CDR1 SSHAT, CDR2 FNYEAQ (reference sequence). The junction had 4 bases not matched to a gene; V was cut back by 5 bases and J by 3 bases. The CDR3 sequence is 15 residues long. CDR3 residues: CASSAGTSDYNEQFF. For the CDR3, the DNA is TGTGCCAGCAGCGCCGGGACTAGCGACTACAATGAGCAGTTCTTC.

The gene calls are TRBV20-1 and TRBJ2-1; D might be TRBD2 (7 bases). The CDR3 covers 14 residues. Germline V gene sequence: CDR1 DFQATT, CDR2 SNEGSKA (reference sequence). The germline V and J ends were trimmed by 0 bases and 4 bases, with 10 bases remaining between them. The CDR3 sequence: CSAREGGPYNEQFF. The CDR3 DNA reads TGCAGTGCTAGAGAGGGGGGGCCATACAATGAGCAGTTCTTC.

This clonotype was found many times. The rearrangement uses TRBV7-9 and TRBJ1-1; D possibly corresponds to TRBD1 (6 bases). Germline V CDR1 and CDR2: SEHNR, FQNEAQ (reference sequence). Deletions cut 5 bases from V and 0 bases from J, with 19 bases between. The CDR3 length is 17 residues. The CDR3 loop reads CASSQVGGDPMNTEAFF. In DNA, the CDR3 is TGTGCCAGCAGCCAAGTGGGGGGCGACCCCATGAACACTGAAGCTTTCTTT.

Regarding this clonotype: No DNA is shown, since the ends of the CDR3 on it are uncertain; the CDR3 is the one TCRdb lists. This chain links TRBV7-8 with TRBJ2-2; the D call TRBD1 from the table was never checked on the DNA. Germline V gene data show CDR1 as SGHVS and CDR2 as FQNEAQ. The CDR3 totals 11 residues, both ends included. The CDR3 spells CGIGTGELFFF.